What follows are 27 T cell receptor beta chains derived from one specimen sequenced in a study of blood T cell repertoires in COVID-19. Using immunoSEQ multiplex PCR, the repertoire was profiled, and TCRdb retains in-frame clones only, with some absent. The sample has 43,000 or so clones, roughly 87% seen once. Sample: peripheral blood. Receptor source: a man in his sixties with active COVID-19.

The chain employs TRBV11-2 and TRBJ1-2; 7 bases fit TRBD1. This CDR3 has 14 residues. V lost 4 bases, J lost 9 bases, and 11 bases stayed unmatched. Germline V CDR1 and CDR2: SGHAT, FQNNGV. The DNA of the CDR3 is TGTGCCAGCAGCTCGACTCGGCACAGGGGCCGCTACACCTTC. Its protein is CASSSTRHRGRYTF.

The rearrangement links TRBV2 to TRBJ2-1, with TRBD2 identical over 11 bases. This CDR3 has 16 amino acids. Germline CDR1 reads SNHLY; CDR2 reads FYNNEI. Trimming cost V 3 bases and J 7 bases; bases outside gene matches: 8. As DNA, the CDR3 is TGTGCCAGCAGTGATCGTATAGCGGGGGGGCTAAATGAGCAGTTCTTC. This sequence encodes CASSDRIAGGLNEQFF.

J is TRBJ2-2 and V is TRBV3-1 (or the pseudogene TRBV3-2); D is unresolved. V gave up 1 base and J gave up 5 bases, with 8 bases separating them. Germline CDR1 is LGHDT and CDR2 is YNNKEL (reference sequence). CDR3 length: 14 amino acids. CDR3 bases: TGTGCCAGCAGCCAAGTTCGTCGGACCGGGGAGCTGTTTTTT. Protein sequence: CASSQVRRTGELFF.

This clone was seen just once. V is TRBV6-5 and J is TRBJ1-6; tentative D call: TRBD1 (6 bases). The CDR3 contains 14 residues. Trimming left V 2 bases short and J 8 bases short, with 10 bases between. Germline V gene lookup returns CDR1 MNHEY and CDR2 SVGAGI. The CDR3 DNA is TGTGCCAGCAGTTACCGGGGGGCGGATTCACCCCTCCACTTT. It translates to CASSYRGADSPLHF.

This chain uses TRBV28 with TRBJ2-1; a weak D match, TRBD2 (5 bases). In germline, CDR1 is MDHEN, CDR2 SYDVKM. The CDR3 runs to 13 residues. The V end was cut by 3 bases, the J end by 7 bases, with 10 bases between. The CDR3 DNA is TGTGCCAGCAGTTTCCAACTAGTGAATGAGCAGTTCTTC. Translated, it gives CASSFQLVNEQFF.

The chain links TRBV24-1 to TRBJ1-2; TRBD1 is a possible D gene (5 bases). Germline CDR1 is KGHDR and CDR2 is SFDVKD. The CDR3 sequence is 14 residues long. Trimming took 4 bases from V and 8 from J, leaving 16 bases between them. Written as DNA, the CDR3 is TGTGCCACCAGTGAGGCCGGGACCCGGGGGGGCTACACCTTC. This translates into CATSEAGTRGGYTF.

Only one count was recorded for this clone. V usage is TRBV4-1 and J usage is TRBJ2-7; 9 bases line up with TRBD2. This CDR3 has 18 amino acids. The V segment lost 0 bases and the J segment 2 bases; nucleotides outside the gene matches: 11. Looked up from germline, CDR1 is MGHRA and CDR2 is YSYEKL. The DNA for the CDR3 is TGCGCCAGCAGCCAAGATCCAAATACTAGCGGGCTTACCTACGAGCAGTACTTC. Protein sequence: CASSQDPNTSGLTYEQYF.

The chain has TRBV19 and TRBJ1-2; maybe TRBD1 (6 bases). CDR1 is LNHDA and CDR2 is SQIVND in the germline V gene (reference sequence). Trimming removed 4 bases from V and 4 bases from J, with 16 bases in between. CDR3 length: 15 amino acids. In DNA form, the CDR3 reads TGTGCCAGTAGTACCATGTTAAGGGACACCTATGGCTACACCTTC. Encoded protein: CASSTMLRDTYGYTF.

The genes are TRBV6-4 and TRBJ2-1, with TRBD2 as a possible D gene (5 bases). From germline, CDR1 is MRHNA and CDR2 SNTAGT. The CDR3 is 13 amino acids. Trimming removed 0 bases at V and 7 bases at J, with 7 bases between. The CDR3 spells CASSDSEENEQFF. CDR3 sequence (DNA): TGTGCCAGCAGTGACTCGGAGGAAAATGAGCAGTTCTTC.

To note about this clone: A junction boundary mismatches the germline segment, possibly from a read error. The V and J genes are TRBV7-7 and TRBJ2-3; D uncertain. Germline CDR1 is SSHAT and CDR2 is FNYEAQ (reference sequence). The CDR3 totals 13 residues. CDR3 amino acids: CASSFLVTDTQYF. CDR3 DNA sequence: TGTGCTAGCAGCTTTCTAGTCACAGATACGCAGTATTTT.

The chain joins TRBV19 to TRBJ1-2; tentative D call: TRBD1 (6 bases). The V and J ends lost 6 bases and 1 base respectively, with 9 bases between them. Germline loops: CDR1 LNHDA, CDR2 SQIVND (reference sequence). This CDR3 contains 13 residues. The CDR3 spells CASSPQGNYGYTF. The CDR3 DNA follows: TGTGCCAGTAGCCCACAGGGTAACTATGGCTACACCTTC. Full variable domain (outside the CDR3, taken from reference TRBV19 and TRBJ1-2): DGGITQSPKYLFRKEGQNVTLSCEQNLNHDAMYWYRQDPGQGLRLIYYSQIVNDFQKGDIAEGYSVSREKKESFPLTVTSAQKNPTAFYLCASSPQGNYGYTFGSGTRLTVV.

The chain has TRBV6-5 and TRBJ2-7; 7 bases agree with TRBD1. The CDR3 runs 12 residues. The V segment lost 5 bases and the J segment 7 bases; nucleotides outside the gene matches: 5. Germline lookup yields CDR1 MNHEY and CDR2 SVGAGI. The chain's CDR3 is CASSRQGSEQYF. For the CDR3, the DNA is TGTGCCAGCAGTCGACAGGGAAGTGAGCAGTACTTC.

This clone is a singleton in its sample. This chain connects TRBV9 to TRBJ2-1, with 11 bases aligning to TRBD2. CDR1 SGDLS and CDR2 YYNGEE come from the germline V gene. J gave up 8 bases and V 3 bases, and 7 bases lay outside the gene matches. The CDR3 runs 15 residues. The chain's CDR3 is CASSAVAGGSDEQFF. CDR3 in DNA: TGTGCCAGCAGCGCTGTAGCGGGGGGGTCTGATGAGCAGTTCTTC.

This clone has a handful of counts. The chain couples TRBV5-1 to TRBJ2-1; 11 bases match TRBD2. Trimming took 0 bases from V and 8 from J; bases not matched to a gene: 4. The CDR3 has 15 amino acids. Germline values: CDR1 SGHRS, CDR2 YFSETQ. The CDR3 loop is CASSLGLAGGDEQFF. The CDR3 bases are TGCGCCAGCAGCTTGGGGCTAGCGGGGGGCGATGAGCAGTTCTTC.

The chain links TRBV28 to TRBJ2-7; weak D call: TRBD2 (5 bases). Germline values: CDR1 MDHEN, CDR2 SYDVKM. V lost 3 bases, J lost 0 bases, and 9 bases lay in between. The CDR3 covers 14 residues. The CDR3 DNA is TGTGCCAGCAGTTTTAGCGTAAGCTCCTACGAGCAGTACTTC. This gives the protein CASSFSVSSYEQYF.

The chain carries TRBV14 and TRBJ2-6, with D uncertain. The germline CDR1 and CDR2 sequences are SGHDN and FVKESK. This CDR3 comprises 13 residues. V lost 3 bases, J lost 3 bases, and 3 bases lay in between. The CDR3 here is CASSHSGANVLTF. DNA of the CDR3: TGTGCCAGCAGCCATAGTGGGGCCAACGTCCTGACTTTC.

The V call is TRBV4-1, the J call TRBJ2-5; TRBD1 matches 8 bases. Germline CDR1 and CDR2: MGHRA and YSYEKL. Losses at the gene ends were 4 bases for V and 2 bases for J; bases not matched to a gene: 3. The CDR3 has 14 residues. The CDR3 spells CASSPGQGQETQYF. The DNA of the CDR3 is TGCGCCAGCAGCCCAGGACAGGGACAAGAGACCCAGTACTTC.

V is TRBV19 and J is TRBJ1-5; 11 nucleotides align to TRBD1. The length of the CDR3 is 14 residues. V dropped 5 bases and J dropped 5; count of bases not matched to a gene: 2. Germline loops: CDR1 LNHDA, CDR2 SQIVND (reference sequence). For the CDR3, the DNA is TGTGCCAGTAGTGGGACAGGGGGGGATCAGCCCCAGCATTTT. Protein: CASSGTGGDQPQHF.

The chain recombines TRBV28 with TRBJ1-3; 7 nucleotides agree with TRBD1. The CDR3 length is 18 residues. CDR1 and CDR2 from the germline V gene are MDHEN and SYDVKM. V dropped 5 bases and J dropped 2; count of bases not matched to a gene: 15. The CDR3: CASSIIRDSRSAGNTIYF. The DNA of the CDR3 is TGTGCCAGCAGTATAATCCGGGACAGCCGCTCCGCTGGAAACACCATATATTTT.

The genes are TRBV10-3 and TRBJ2-7; weak D call: TRBD1 (6 bases). The CDR3 loop spans 12 amino acids. With 6 bases removed from V and 6 bases from J, the gap between germline ends came to 12 bases. Germline V gives CDR1 ENHRY, CDR2 SYGVKD. The CDR3 nucleotides read TGTGCCATCAGCAACAGGGATAGCGAGCAGTACTTC. It specifies CAISNRDSEQYF.

The V gene is TRBV3-1 (or the pseudogene TRBV3-2), the J gene TRBJ2-3; 14 bases align to TRBD2. With 2 bases clipped from V and 5 bases from J, the junction kept 6 bases outside the gene matches. Looked up from germline, CDR1 is LGHDT and CDR2 is YNNKEL (reference sequence). The CDR3 is made up of 17 amino acids. The CDR3 here is CASSQQTSGGAGDTQYF. The CDR3 nucleotides read TGTGCCAGCAGCCAACAGACTAGCGGGGGGGCCGGAGATACGCAGTATTTT.

The rearrangement links TRBV6-8 to TRBJ1-3; 9 positions match TRBD1. The CDR3 length is 16 residues. Germline V gene sequence: CDR1 MNHGY, CDR2 SAAAGT. After removal of 5 bases from V and 2 bases from J, the junction contained 7 bases not matched to a gene. The CDR3 region is CASSPGQGVAGNTIYF. As DNA, the CDR3 is TGTGCCAGCAGTCCGGGACAGGGAGTCGCTGGAAACACCATATATTTT.

This chain connects TRBV20-1 to TRBJ2-7, with D possibly being TRBD2 (5 bases). Trimming shortened V by 5 bases and J by 3 bases, and 8 bases separated the two germline ends. The V gene's germline CDR1 is DFQATT and CDR2 SNEGSKA (reference sequence). The CDR3 sequence is 11 residues long. CDR3 loop: CSAAAGYEQYF. CDR3 nucleotide sequence: TGCAGTGCTGCCGCGGGCTACGAGCAGTACTTC.

This rearrangement joins TRBV12-3 or TRBV12-4 to TRBJ2-7, with D uncertain. V shed 4 bases and J shed 4 bases, with 5 bases lying between them. The CDR3 contains 11 residues. The DNA for the CDR3 is TGTGCCAGCAGTTCAGTGTACGAGCAGTACTTC. It codes for CASSSVYEQYF.

The chain is built from TRBV5-6 and TRBJ2-7; 8 bases are a match to TRBD1. V shed 0 bases, J shed 5 bases, and the junction held 10 bases outside the gene matches. The CDR3 runs 16 residues. Germline CDR1 reads SGHDT; CDR2 reads YYEEEE. CDR3 protein: CASSLARGQGVNEQYF. The CDR3 DNA follows: TGTGCCAGCAGCTTGGCCAGAGGACAGGGAGTAAACGAGCAGTACTTC.

V usage is TRBV28 and J usage is TRBJ1-5, with 8 nucleotides matching TRBD1. Losses at the gene ends were 4 bases for V and 2 bases for J; bases not matched to a gene: 7. The CDR3 length is 16 residues. Per the germline V gene, CDR1 is MDHEN and CDR2 is SYDVKM. CDR3 sequence reads: CASSYADRERNQPQHF. Written as DNA, the CDR3 is TGTGCCAGCAGTTACGCGGACAGGGAGCGCAATCAGCCCCAGCATTTT.

The chain couples TRBV7-9 to TRBJ2-7; 11 bases match TRBD2. The CDR3 has 15 residues. Losses at the gene ends were 3 bases for V and 3 bases for J; bases not matched to a gene: 4. Germline loops: CDR1 SEHNR, CDR2 FQNEAQ (reference sequence). The CDR3 here is CASSFLGTSGYEQYF. The CDR3 DNA sequence: TGTGCCAGCAGCTTCTTAGGGACTAGCGGCTACGAGCAGTACTTC.